This entry lists 7 T cell receptor beta chains sequenced from one sample in a study of blood T cell repertoires in COVID-19. Libraries were prepared by immunoSEQ multiplex PCR; TCRdb keeps only in-frame clonotypes and omits some of them. The top ten hold roughly 42% of the sample, which has about 30,000 clones, approximately 90% seen once. The material sequenced was peripheral blood. Source of these receptors: a man in his sixties with active or convalescent COVID-19.

This clone came up once. V gene TRBV5-1 combines with J gene TRBJ2-2, with TRBD1 matching over 7 bases. The trim removed 4 bases at V and 3 bases at J, leaving 12 bases unmatched. Per the germline V gene, CDR1 is SGHRS and CDR2 is YFSETQ. The CDR3 runs 17 residues. The CDR3 coding sequence is TGCGCCAGCAGCCCCGGACCGACAGGGTTCCACACCGGGGAGCTGTTTTTT. Its protein is CASSPGPTGFHTGELFF.

This chain joins TRBV3-1 (or the pseudogene TRBV3-2) and TRBJ2-5; 11 bases agree with TRBD2. The V gene end was trimmed by 6 bases and the J gene end by 4 bases; junction bases not matched to a gene: 7. This CDR3 comprises 15 residues. Germline V gene lookup returns CDR1 LGHDT and CDR2 YNNKEL (reference sequence). The DNA for the CDR3 is TGTGCCAGCAGTCTTCTAGCGGGAGGAGGAGAGACCCAGTACTTC. Protein product: CASSLLAGGGETQYF.

This clone has a single count. This chain links TRBV6-1 with TRBJ1-1; D gene uncertain. Germline lookup yields CDR1 MNHNS and CDR2 SASEGT. V was clipped by 0 bases and J by 9 bases, with 17 bases between them. This CDR3 has 15 amino acids. The CDR3 bases are TGTGCCAGCAGTGAAGCGCATGACACCGGTTATCAAGCTTTCTTT. Translation: CASSEAHDTGYQAFF.

In DNA form, the CDR3 reads TGTGCCAGCAGTACAGGGCGAAACACCATATATTTT. This encodes CASSTGRNTIYF. The chain joins TRBV12-3 or TRBV12-4 to TRBJ1-3, with a weak D call TRBD1 (6 bases). This CDR3 has 12 residues. V was cut by 5 bases and J by 5 bases, with 7 bases left in between.

This chain uses TRBV28 with TRBJ1-4, with D unresolved. V was trimmed by 1 base and J by 11 bases, leaving 8 bases between them. The length of the CDR3 is 12 residues. The V gene's germline CDR1 is MDHEN and CDR2 SYDVKM. CDR3 coding DNA: TGTGCCAGCAGTTTATCCGCTGAGAAACTGTTTTTT. Amino acid sequence: CASSLSAEKLFF.

This clone was counted a few times. This chain joins TRBV4-1 and TRBJ1-3, with a weak D call TRBD1 (5 bases). Germline CDR1 and CDR2: MGHRA and YSYEKL. The CDR3 extends over 17 amino acids. V was shortened by 2 bases and J by 12 bases, with 26 bases between the two germline ends. The CDR3 region is CASSQMGLPPFLKFIYF. CDR3 DNA: TGCGCCAGCAGCCAAATGGGACTCCCCCCTTTCTTGAAGTTCATATATTTT.

CDR3 loop: CASSLGTENQPQHF. The CDR3 DNA is TGTGCCAGCAGCTTAGGCACGGAGAATCAGCCCCAGCATTTT. The genes are TRBV7-2 and TRBJ1-5; no definite D call. The V end was cut by 1 base, the J end by 4 bases, with 8 bases between. The CDR3 runs to 14 residues. Germline V CDR1 and CDR2: SGHTA, FQGNSA.